This TCR beta chain derives from a study of shared clonotypes between healthy human individuals. Study overall: The donors, two women and a few men, were aged 18 to 49. There were three CD4 naive, three CD4 memory, two CD8 naive and one CD8 memory plates per donor. Study results and limitations: The study generally estimated greater richness for naive than memory subsets. A small donor pool kept down the genetic and exposure-history diversity that was represented.

Profiling relied on immunoSEQ multiplex PCR, and the TCRdb table lists in-frame clones only, not all of them. The data contain some 2,100,000 clones, 93% of them seen just once; the ten biggest clones take up roughly 1.7%. Germline CDR1 is SEHNR and CDR2 is FQNEAQ (reference sequence). Germline trimming cut 6 bases from V and 4 bases from J; bases unmatched to any gene: 8. This CDR3 has 14 residues. Only CD45RO-negative cells positively selected for CCR7 counted as naive CD8 cells, so terminally differentiated effector memory CD45RA+ cells were excluded. About this clone: The antigen is not known.

The receptor's source is a man aged 18 to 35 in good health. Some clones in this sample may be carry-over from other donors' samples. The sample was naive CD8+ T cells from PBMCs. This rearrangement joins TRBV7-9 to TRBJ1-2; TRBD1 matches 7 bases. The CDR3: CASSYTGTVYGYTF. The DNA of the CDR3 is TGTGCCAGCAGTTATACCGGGACAGTCTATGGCTACACCTTC.